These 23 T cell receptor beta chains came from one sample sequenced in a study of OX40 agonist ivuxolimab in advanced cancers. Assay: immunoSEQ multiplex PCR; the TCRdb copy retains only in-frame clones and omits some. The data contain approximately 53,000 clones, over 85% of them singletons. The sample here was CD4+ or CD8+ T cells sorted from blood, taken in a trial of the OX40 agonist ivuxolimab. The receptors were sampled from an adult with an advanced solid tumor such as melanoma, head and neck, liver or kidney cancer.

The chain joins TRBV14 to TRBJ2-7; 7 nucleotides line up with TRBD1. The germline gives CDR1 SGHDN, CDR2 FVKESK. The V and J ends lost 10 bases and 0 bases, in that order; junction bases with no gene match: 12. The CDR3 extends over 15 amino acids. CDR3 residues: CATSDRASPSYEQYF. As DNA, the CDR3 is TGTGCCACGTCCGACAGGGCGAGTCCCTCCTACGAGCAGTACTTC.

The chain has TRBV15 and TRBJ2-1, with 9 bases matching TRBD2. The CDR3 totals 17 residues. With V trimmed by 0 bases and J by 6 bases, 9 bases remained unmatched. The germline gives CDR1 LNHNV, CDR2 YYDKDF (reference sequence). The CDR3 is CATSRDRPGLAGNEQFF. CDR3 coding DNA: TGTGCCACCAGCAGAGATAGGCCGGGACTAGCAGGCAATGAGCAGTTCTTC.

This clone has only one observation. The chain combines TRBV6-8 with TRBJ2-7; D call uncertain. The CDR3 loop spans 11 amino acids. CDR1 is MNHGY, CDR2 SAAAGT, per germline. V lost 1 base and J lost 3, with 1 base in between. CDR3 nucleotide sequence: TGTGCCAGCAGTTACTACTACGAGCAGTACTTC. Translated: CASSYYYEQYF.

The DNA of the CDR3 is TGTGCCAGCAGTTTGGTCCGGATCTCCTACGAGCAGTACTTC. This gives the protein CASSLVRISYEQYF. The J gene is TRBJ2-7, the V gene TRBV28; D is unresolved. The CDR3 sequence is 14 residues long. Between the trimmed V and J ends, which lost 3 bases and 0 bases, there was a span of 9 bases. Germline CDR1 and CDR2: MDHEN and SYDVKM. Combining the CDR3 with reference TRBV28 and TRBJ2-7 gives the whole variable domain DVKVTQSSRYLVKRTGEKVFLECVQDMDHENMFWYRQDPGLGLRLIYFSYDVKMKEKGDIPEGYSVSREKKERFSLILESASTNQTSMYLCASSLVRISYEQYFGPGTRLTVT.

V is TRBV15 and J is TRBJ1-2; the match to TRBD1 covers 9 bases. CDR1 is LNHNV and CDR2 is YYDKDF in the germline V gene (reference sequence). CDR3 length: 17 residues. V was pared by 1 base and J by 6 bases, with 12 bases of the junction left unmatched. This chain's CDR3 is CATSRALPGQGLHGYTF. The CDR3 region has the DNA TGTGCCACCAGCAGAGCCCTCCCGGGACAGGGTTTGCATGGCTACACCTTC.

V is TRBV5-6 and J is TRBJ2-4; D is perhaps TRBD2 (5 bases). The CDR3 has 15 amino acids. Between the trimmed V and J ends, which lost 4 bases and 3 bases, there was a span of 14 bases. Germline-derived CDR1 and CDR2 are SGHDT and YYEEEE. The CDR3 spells CASSPQSEDKNIQYF. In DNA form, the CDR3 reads TGTGCCAGCAGCCCCCAATCGGAGGACAAAAACATTCAGTACTTC.

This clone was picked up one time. The DNA of the CDR3 is TGTGCCAGCAGCGTAGCGGGGATAACCTACAATGAGCAGTTCTTC. Translation: CASSVAGITYNEQFF. This chain uses TRBV9 with TRBJ2-1; tentatively, D is TRBD2 (5 bases). V was clipped by 0 bases and J by 2 bases, with 9 bases between them. The length of the CDR3 is 15 residues. The germline V gene has CDR1 SGDLS and CDR2 YYNGEE.

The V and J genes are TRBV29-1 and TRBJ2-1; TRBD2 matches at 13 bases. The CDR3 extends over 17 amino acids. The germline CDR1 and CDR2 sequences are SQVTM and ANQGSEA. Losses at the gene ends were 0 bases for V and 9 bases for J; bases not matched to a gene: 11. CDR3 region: CSVEDLPGLAGWGEQFF. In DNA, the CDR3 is TGCAGCGTTGAAGATCTTCCGGGACTAGCGGGATGGGGTGAGCAGTTCTTC.

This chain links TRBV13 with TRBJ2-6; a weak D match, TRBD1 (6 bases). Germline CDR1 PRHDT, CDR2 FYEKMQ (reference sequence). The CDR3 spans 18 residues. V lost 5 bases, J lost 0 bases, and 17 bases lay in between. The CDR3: CASSAPPGHLSGANVLTF. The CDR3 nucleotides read TGTGCCAGCAGCGCCCCCCCGGGACACCTCTCTGGGGCCAACGTCCTGACTTTC.

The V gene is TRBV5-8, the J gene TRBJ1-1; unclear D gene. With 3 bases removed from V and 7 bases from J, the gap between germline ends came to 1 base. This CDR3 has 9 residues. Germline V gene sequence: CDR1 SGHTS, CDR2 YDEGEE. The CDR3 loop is CASSYEAFF. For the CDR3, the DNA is TGTGCCAGCAGCTATGAAGCTTTCTTT.

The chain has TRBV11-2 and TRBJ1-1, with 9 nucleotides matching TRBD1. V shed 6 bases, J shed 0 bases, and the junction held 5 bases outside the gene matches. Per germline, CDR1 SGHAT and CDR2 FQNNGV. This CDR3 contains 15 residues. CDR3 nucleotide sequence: TGTGCCAGCAGTTTGACAGGGGGACTGAACACTGAAGCTTTCTTT. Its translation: CASSLTGGLNTEAFF. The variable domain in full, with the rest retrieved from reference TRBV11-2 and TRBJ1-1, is EAGVAQSPRYKIIEKRQSVAFWCNPISGHATLYWYQQILGQGPKLLIQFQNNGVVDDSQLPKDRFSAERLKGVDSTLKIQPAKLEDSAVYLCASSLTGGLNTEAFFGQGTRLTVV.

CDR3 sequence reads: CASSMGQVNTEAFF. As DNA, the CDR3 is TGTGCCAGTAGTATGGGACAGGTAAACACTGAAGCTTTCTTT. The chain carries TRBV19 and TRBJ1-1, with TRBD1 matching 8 bases. Germline V gives CDR1 LNHDA, CDR2 SQIVND (reference sequence). The junction had 2 bases not matched to a gene; V was cut back by 3 bases and J by 2 bases. The CDR3 has 14 amino acids.

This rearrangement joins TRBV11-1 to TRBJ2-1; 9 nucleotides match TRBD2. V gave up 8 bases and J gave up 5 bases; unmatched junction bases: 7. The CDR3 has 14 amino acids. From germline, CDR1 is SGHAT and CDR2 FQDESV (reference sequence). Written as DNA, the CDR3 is TGTGCCAGCGCCCCTAGCGGGAACCACAATGAGCAGTTCTTC. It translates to CASAPSGNHNEQFF. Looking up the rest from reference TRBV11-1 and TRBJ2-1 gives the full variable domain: EAEVAQSPRYKITEKSQAVAFWCDPISGHATLYWYRQILGQGPELLVQFQDESVVDDSQLPKDRFSAERLKGVDSTLKIQPAELGDSAMYLCASAPSGNHNEQFFGPGTRLTVL.

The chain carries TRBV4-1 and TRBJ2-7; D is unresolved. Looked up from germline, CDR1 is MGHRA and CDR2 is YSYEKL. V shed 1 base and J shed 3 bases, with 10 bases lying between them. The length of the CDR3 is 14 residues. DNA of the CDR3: TGCGCCAGCAGCCAAGTCGTCGGCAGCTACGAGCAGTACTTC. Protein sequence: CASSQVVGSYEQYF.

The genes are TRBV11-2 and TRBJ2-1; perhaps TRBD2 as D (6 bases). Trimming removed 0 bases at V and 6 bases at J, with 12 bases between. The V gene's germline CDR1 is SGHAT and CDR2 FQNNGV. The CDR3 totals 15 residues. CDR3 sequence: CASSLEGVAANEQFF. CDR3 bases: TGTGCCAGCAGCTTAGAAGGGGTAGCGGCCAATGAGCAGTTCTTC.

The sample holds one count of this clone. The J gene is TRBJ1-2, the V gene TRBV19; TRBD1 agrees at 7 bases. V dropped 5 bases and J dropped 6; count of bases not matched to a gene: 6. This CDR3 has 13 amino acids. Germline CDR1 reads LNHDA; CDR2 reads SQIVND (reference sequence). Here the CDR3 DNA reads TGTGCCAGTAGTCGAATTGACAGGGATGGCTACACCTTC. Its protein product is CASSRIDRDGYTF.

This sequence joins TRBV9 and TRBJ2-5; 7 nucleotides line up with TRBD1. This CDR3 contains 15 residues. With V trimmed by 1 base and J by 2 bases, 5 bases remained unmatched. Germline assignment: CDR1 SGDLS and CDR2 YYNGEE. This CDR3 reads CASSVLQGWQETQYF. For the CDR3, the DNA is TGTGCCAGCAGCGTACTACAGGGGTGGCAAGAGACCCAGTACTTC.

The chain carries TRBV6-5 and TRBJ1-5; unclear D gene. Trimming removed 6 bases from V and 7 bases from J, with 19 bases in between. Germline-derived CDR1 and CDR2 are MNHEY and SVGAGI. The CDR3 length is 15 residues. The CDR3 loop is CASSSIVGGGQPQHF. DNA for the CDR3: TGTGCCAGCAGCTCGATAGTGGGTGGCGGCCAGCCCCAGCATTTT.

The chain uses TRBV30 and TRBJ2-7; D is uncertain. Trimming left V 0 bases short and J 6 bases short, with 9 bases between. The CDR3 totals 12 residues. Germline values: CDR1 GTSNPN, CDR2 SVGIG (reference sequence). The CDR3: CAWSVLGSEQYF. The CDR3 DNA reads TGTGCCTGGAGTGTACTGGGCTCCGAGCAGTACTTC.

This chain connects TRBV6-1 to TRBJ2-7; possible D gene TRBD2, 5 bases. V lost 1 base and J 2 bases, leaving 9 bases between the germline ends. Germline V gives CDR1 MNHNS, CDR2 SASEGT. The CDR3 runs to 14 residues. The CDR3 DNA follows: TGTGCCAGCAGTGAAGACAGCGGCCCCTACGAGCAGTACTTC. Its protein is CASSEDSGPYEQYF.

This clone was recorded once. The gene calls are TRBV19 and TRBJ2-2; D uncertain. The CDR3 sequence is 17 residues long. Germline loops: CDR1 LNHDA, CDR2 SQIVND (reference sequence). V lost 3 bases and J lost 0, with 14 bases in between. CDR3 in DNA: TGTGCCAGTAGTATCTTTCGAGGCATTTCGAACACCGGGGAGCTGTTTTTT. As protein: CASSIFRGISNTGELFF.

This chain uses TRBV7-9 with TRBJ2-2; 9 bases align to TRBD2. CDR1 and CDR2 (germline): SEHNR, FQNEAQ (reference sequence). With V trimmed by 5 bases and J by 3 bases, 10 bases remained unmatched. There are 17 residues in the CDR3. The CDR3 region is CASSGHVVAGDTGELFF. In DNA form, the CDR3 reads TGTGCCAGCAGCGGACACGTGGTAGCGGGAGACACCGGGGAGCTGTTTTTT. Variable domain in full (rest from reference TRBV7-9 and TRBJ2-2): DTGVSQNPRHKITKRGQNVTFRCDPISEHNRLYWYRQTLGQGPEFLTYFQNEAQLEKSRLLSDRFSAERPKGSFSTLEIQRTEQGDSAMYLCASSGHVVAGDTGELFFGEGSRLTVL.

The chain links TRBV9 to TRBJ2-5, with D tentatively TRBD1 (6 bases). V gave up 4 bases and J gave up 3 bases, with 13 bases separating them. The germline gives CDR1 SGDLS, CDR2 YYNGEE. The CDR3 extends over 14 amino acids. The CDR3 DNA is TGTGCCAGCAGCCGGGCGGACAGAAAAGAGACCCAGTACTTC. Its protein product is CASSRADRKETQYF.